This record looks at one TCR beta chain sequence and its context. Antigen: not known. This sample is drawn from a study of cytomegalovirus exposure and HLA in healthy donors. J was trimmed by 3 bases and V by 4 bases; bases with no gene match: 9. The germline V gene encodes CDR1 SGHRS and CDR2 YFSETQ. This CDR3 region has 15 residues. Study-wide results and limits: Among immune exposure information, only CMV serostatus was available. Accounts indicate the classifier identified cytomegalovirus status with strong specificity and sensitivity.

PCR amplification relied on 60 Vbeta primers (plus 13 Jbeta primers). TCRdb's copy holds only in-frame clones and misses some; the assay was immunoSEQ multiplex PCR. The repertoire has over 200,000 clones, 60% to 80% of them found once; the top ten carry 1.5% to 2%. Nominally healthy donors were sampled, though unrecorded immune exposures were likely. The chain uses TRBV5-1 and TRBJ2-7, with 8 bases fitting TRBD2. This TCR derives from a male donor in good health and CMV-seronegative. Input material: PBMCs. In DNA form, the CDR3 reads TGCGCCAGCAGCCCGGGTTTAGCGGGGCGCTACGAGCAGTACTTC. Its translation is CASSPGLAGRYEQYF.